Listed below are T cell receptor beta chains from one sample, sequenced in a study of naive and memory T cell subsets. TCRdb independently ran MiXCR on the UMI-ligation and nested PCR reads; one entry per CDR3 protein. The profile shows 98,000 or so distinct CDR3 sequences, approximately 11% of them singletons. The sequencing input was naive CD4+ T cells from blood. Receptors were obtained from a human donor in good health. Each CDR3 is given with its conserved first and last residue.

V gene	J gene	CDR3 protein
TRBV9	TRBJ1-1	CASSQFGGTVNTEAFF
TRBV7-2	TRBJ2-2	CASSFGGGGTGELFF
TRBV7-9	TRBJ2-5	CASSAGRGQGLGTQYF
TRBV12-3/TRBV12-4	TRBJ2-3	CASSLEFGRAEFARTDTQYF
TRBV30	TRBJ2-7	CAWSLQTYEQYF
TRBV7-9	TRBJ1-4	CASSSDRVGEKLFF
TRBV30	TRBJ1-4	CAWNRGGDEKLFF
TRBV9	TRBJ1-1	CASSTQGVTEAFF
TRBV3-1	TRBJ2-1	CASSPRTSGGASFF
TRBV18	TRBJ1-2	CASSQATGYENYGYTF
TRBV13	TRBJ1-1	CASRSRTEWGQTEAFF
TRBV3-1	TRBJ2-7	CASSDGYEQYF
TRBV6-2/TRBV6-3	TRBJ2-5	CASSSRGTGVAQYF
TRBV5-1	TRBJ2-7	CASSLETGVRGSEQYF
TRBV6-6	TRBJ2-7	CASTNRDRSYEQYF
TRBV4-3	TRBJ2-1	CASSQDWGGLQRYNEQFF